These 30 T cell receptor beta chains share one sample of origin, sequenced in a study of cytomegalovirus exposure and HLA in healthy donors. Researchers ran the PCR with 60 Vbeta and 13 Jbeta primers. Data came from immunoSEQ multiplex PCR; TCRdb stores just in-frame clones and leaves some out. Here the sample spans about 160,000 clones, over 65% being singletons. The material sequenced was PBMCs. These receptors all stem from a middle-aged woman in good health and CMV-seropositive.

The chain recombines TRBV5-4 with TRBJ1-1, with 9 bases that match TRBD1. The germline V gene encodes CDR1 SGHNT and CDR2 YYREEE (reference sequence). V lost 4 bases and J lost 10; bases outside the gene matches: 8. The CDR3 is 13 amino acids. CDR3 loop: CASSGGQGLVAFF. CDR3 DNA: TGTGCCAGCAGCGGGGGACAGGGCCTGGTAGCTTTCTTT.

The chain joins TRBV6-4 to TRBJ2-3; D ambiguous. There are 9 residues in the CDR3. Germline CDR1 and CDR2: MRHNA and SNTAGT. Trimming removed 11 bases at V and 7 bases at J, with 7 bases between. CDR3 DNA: TGTGCCTTTTCTAATACGCAGTATTTT. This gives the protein CAFSNTQYF.

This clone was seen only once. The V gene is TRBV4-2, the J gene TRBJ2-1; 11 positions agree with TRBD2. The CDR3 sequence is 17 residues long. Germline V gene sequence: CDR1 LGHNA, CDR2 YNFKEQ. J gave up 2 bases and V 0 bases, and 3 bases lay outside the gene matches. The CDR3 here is CASSQDSSGGPYNEQFF. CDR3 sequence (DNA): TGTGCCAGCAGCCAAGATTCTAGCGGGGGGCCCTACAATGAGCAGTTCTTC.

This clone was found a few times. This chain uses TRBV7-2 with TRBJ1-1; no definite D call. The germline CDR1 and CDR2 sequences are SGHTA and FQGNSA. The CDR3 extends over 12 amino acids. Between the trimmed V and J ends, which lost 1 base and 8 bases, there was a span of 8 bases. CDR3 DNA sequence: TGTGCCAGCAGCTTAGAGAGATGCGAAGCTTTCTTT. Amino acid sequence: CASSLERCEAFF.

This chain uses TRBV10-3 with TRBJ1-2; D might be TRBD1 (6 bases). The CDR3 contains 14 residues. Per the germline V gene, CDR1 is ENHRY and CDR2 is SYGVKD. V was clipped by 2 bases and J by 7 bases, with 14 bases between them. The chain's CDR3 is CAISEKAGARGYTF. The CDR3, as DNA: TGTGCCATCAGTGAGAAGGCAGGGGCTCGTGGCTACACCTTC.

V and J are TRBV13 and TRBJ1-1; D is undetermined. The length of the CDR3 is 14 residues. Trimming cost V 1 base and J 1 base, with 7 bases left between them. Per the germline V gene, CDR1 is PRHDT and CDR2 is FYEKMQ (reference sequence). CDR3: CASSLETGNTEAFF. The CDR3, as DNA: TGTGCCAGCAGCTTAGAAACGGGGAACACTGAAGCTTTCTTT.

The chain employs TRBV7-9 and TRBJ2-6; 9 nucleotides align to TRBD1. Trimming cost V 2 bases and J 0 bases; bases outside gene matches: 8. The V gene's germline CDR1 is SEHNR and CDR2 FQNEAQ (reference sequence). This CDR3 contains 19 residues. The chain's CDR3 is CASSLLMGQGLSGANVLTF. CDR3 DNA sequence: TGTGCCAGCAGCTTATTGATGGGACAGGGCCTCTCTGGGGCCAACGTCCTGACTTTC.

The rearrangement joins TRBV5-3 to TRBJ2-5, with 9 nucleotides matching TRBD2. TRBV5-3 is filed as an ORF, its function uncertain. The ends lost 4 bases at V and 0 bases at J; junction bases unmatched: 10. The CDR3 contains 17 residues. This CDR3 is CARSPTERGENQETQYF. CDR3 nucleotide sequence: TGTGCCAGAAGCCCAACAGAGCGGGGGGAAAACCAAGAGACCCAGTACTTC.

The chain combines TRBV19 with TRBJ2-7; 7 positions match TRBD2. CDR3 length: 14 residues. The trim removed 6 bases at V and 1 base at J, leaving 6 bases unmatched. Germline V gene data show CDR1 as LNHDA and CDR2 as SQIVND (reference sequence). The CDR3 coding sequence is TGTGCCAGTAGCCCGGGACTACCGTCCTACGAGCAGTACTTC. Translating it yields CASSPGLPSYEQYF.

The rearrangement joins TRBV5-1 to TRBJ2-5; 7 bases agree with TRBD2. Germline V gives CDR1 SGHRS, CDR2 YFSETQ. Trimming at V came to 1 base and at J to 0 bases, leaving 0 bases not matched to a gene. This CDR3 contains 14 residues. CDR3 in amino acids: CASSLLADQETQYF. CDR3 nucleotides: TGCGCCAGCAGCTTGCTAGCGGACCAAGAGACCCAGTACTTC.

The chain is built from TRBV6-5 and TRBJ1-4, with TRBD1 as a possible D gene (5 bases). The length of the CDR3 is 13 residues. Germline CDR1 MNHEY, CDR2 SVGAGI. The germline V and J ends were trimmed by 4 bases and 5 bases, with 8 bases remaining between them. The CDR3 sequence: CASSSPGNEKLFF. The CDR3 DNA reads TGTGCCAGCAGTTCTCCAGGGAATGAAAAACTGTTTTTT.

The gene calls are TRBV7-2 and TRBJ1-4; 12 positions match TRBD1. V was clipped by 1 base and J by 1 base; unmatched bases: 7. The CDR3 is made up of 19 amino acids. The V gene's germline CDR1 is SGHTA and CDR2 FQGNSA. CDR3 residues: CASSLVGTGGGGTNEKLFF. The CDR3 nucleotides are TGTGCCAGCAGCTTAGTCGGGACAGGGGGCGGAGGAACTAATGAAAAACTGTTTTTT.

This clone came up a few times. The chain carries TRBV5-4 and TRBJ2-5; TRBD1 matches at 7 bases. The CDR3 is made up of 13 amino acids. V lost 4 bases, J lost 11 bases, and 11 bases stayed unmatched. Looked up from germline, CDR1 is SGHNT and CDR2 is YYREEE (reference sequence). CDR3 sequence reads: CASSVDFQGEQYF. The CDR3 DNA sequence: TGTGCCAGCAGCGTAGATTTTCAGGGGGAGCAGTACTTC.

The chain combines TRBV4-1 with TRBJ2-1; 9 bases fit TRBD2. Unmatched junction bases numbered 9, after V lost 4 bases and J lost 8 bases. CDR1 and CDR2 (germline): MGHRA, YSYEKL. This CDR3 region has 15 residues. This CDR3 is CASSLRAGGGDEQFF. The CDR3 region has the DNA TGCGCCAGCAGCCTTCGGGCGGGAGGGGGAGATGAGCAGTTCTTC.

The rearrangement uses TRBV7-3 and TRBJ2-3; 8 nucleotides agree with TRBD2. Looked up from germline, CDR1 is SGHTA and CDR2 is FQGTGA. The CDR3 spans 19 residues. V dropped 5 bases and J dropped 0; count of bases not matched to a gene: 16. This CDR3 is CASSPTGRGAFVSTDTQYF. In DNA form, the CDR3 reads TGTGCCAGCAGCCCAACGGGGCGGGGGGCCTTCGTTAGCACAGATACGCAGTATTTT. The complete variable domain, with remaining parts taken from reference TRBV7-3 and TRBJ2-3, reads GAGVSQTPSNKVTEKGKYVELRCDPISGHTALYWYRQSLGQGPEFLIYFQGTGAADDSGLPNDRFFAVRPEGSVSTLKIQRTERGDSAVYLCASSPTGRGAFVSTDTQYFGPGTRLTVL.

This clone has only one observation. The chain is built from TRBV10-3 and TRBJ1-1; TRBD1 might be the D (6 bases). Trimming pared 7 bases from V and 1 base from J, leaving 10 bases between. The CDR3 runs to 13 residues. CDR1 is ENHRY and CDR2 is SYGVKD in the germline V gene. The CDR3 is CAIMRQENTEAFF. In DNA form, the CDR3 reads TGTGCCATCATGAGACAGGAGAACACTGAAGCTTTCTTT.

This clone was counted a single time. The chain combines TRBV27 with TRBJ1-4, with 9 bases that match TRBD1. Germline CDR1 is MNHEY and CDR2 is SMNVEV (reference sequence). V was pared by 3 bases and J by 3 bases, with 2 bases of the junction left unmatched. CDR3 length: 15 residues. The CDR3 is CASSFRDRANEKLFF. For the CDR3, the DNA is TGTGCCAGCAGTTTCCGGGACAGGGCTAATGAAAAACTGTTTTTT.

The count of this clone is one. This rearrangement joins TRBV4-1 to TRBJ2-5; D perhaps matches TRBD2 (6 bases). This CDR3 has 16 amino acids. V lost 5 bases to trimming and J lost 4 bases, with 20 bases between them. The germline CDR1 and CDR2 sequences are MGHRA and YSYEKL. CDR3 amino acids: CASSSQGGAARETQYF. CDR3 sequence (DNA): TGCGCCAGCAGCTCCCAGGGCGGGGCAGCCAGAGAGACCCAGTACTTC.

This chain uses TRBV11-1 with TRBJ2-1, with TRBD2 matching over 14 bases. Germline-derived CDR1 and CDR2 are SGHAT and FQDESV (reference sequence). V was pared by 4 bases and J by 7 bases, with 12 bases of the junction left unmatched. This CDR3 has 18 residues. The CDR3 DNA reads TGTGCCAGCAGCTCCAAGGGACTAGCGGGGGCCCTTTGGAATGAGCAGTTCTTC. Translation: CASSSKGLAGALWNEQFF.

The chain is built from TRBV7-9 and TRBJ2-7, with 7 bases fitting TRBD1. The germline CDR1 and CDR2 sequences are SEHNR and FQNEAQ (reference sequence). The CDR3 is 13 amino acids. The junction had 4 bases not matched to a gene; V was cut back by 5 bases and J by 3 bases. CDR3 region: CASSQGQHYEQYF. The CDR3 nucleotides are TGTGCCAGCAGCCAGGGACAGCACTACGAGCAGTACTTC.

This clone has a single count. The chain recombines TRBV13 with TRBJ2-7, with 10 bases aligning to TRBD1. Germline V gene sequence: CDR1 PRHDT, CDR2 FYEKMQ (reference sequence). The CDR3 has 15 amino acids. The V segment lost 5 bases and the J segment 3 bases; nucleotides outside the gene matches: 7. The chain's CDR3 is CASSPGQGGGYEQYF. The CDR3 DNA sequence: TGTGCCAGCAGCCCCGGACAGGGGGGTGGCTACGAGCAGTACTTC.

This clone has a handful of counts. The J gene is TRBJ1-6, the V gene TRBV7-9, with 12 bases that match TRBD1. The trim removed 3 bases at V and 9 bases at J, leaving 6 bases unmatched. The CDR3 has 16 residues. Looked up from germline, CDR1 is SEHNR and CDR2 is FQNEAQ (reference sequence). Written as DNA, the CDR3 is TGTGCCAGCAGCTTGGGGCCGGGACAGGGGGCTTCACCCCTCCACTTT. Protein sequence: CASSLGPGQGASPLHF. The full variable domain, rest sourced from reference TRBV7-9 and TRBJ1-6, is DTGVSQNPRHKITKRGQNVTFRCDPISEHNRLYWYRQTLGQGPEFLTYFQNEAQLEKSRLLSDRFSAERPKGSFSTLEIQRTEQGDSAMYLCASSLGPGQGASPLHFGNGTRLTVT.

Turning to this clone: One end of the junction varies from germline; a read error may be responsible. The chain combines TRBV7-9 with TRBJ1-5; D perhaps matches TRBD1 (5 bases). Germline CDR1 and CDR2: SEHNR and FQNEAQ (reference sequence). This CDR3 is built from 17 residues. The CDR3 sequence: CSSSLAIVQGINQPQHF. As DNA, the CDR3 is TGTTCCAGCAGCTTAGCTATTGTCCAGGGCATCAATCAGCCCCAGCATTTT.

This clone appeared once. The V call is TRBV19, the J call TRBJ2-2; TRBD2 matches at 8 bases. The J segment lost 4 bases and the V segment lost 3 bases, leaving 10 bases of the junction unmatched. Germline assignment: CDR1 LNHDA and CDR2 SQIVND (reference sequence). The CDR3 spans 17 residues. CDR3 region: CASSMTSGLDLTGELFF. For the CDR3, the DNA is TGTGCCAGTAGTATGACTTCGGGACTAGACCTCACCGGGGAGCTGTTTTTT.

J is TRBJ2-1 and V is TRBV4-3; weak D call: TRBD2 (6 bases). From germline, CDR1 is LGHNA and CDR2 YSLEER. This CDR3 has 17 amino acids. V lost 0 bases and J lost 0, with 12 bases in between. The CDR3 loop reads CASSQDRERSSYNEQFF. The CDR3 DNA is TGCGCCAGCAGCCAAGACCGGGAGAGAAGCTCCTACAATGAGCAGTTCTTC.

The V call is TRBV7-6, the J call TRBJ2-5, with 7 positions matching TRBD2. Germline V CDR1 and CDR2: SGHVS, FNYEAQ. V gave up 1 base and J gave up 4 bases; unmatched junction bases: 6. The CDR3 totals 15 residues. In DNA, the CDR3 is TGTGCCAGCAGCTTAGGGGGGGGTTGGGGAGAGACCCAGTACTTC. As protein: CASSLGGGWGETQYF.

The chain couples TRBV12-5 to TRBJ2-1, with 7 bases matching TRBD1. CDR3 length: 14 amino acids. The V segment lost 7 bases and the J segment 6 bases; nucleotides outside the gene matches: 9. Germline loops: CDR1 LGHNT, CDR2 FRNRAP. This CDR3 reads CASARWDSPNEQFF. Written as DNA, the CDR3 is TGTGCTAGTGCCCGCTGGGACAGTCCCAATGAGCAGTTCTTC.

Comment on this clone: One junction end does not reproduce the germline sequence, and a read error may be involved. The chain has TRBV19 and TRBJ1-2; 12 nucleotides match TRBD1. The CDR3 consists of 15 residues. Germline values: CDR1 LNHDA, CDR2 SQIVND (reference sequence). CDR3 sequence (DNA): TGTGCCAGCCGTTCGGGACAGGGGGCTATCTATGGCTACCCCTTC. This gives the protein CASRSGQGAIYGYPF.

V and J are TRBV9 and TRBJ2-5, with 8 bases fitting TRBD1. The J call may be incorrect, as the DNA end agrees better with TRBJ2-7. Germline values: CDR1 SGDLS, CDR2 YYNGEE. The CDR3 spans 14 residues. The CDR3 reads CASTPTGGSYEQYF. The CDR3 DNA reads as TGTGCCAGCACCCCAACAGGGGGGTCCTACGAGCAGTACTTC.

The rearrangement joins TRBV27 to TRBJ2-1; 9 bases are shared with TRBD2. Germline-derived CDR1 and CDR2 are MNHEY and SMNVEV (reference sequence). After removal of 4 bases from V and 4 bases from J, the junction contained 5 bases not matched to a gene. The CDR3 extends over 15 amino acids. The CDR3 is CASSWIAGDYNEQFF. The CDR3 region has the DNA TGTGCCAGCAGTTGGATAGCGGGGGATTACAATGAGCAGTTCTTC.